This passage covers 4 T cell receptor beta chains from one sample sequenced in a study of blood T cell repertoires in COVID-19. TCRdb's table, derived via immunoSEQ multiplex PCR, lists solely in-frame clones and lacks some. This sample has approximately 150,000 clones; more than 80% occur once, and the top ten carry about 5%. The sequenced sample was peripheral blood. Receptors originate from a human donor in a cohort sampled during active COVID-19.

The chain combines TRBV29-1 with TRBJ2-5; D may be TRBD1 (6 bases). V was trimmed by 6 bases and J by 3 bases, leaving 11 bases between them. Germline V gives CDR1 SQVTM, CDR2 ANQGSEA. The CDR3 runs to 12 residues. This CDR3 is CSVRDNKETQYF. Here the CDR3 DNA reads TGCAGCGTCCGGGACAATAAAGAGACCCAGTACTTC.

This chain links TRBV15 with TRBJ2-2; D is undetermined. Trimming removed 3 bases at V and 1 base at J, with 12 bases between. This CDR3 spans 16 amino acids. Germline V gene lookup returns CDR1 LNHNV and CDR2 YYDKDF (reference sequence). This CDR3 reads CATSSGRWQNTGELFF. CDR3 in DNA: TGTGCCACCAGCAGTGGCAGGTGGCAGAACACCGGGGAGCTGTTTTTT.

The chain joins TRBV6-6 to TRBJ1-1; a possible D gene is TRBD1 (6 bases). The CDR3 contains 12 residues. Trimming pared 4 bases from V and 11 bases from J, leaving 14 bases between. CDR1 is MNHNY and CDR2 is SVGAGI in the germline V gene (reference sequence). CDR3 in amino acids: CASSLSGGAAFF. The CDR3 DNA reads TGTGCCAGCAGTTTGTCGGGGGGGGCGGCTTTCTTT.

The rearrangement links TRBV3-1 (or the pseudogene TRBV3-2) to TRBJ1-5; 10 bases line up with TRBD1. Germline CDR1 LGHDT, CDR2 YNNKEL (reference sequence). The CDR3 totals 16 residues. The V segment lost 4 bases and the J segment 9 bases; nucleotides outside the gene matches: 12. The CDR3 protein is CASSLTGGGGGGPQHF. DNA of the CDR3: TGTGCCAGCAGCCTGACAGGGGGCGGGGGAGGCGGGCCCCAGCATTTT.